This T cell receptor (beta chain) was sequenced during a study of vaccination and CD4 T cells after COVID-19. The germline gives CDR1 WNHNN, CDR2 SYGVQD (reference sequence). CDR3 length: 14 amino acids. J was trimmed by 6 bases and V by 6 bases; bases with no gene match: 7. To note about this clonotype: Its antigen is unknown.

Stated treatment: roughly ten-day PBMC culture with coronavirus spike peptide pools or control peptides (ViraFEST assay). ViraFEST grew antigen-specific T cells using peptide pools, then sequenced TCRs. Sequencing of DNA taken from cultured CD4+ T cells relied on the Oncomine TCR Beta short-read assay. TCRdb re-called the PCR reads with MiXCR, one entry per CDR3 protein. In the table there are some 15,000 distinct CDR3 sequences, under 80% of which are singletons. The TCR originated in a human donor who had recovered from COVID-19. The sample comprised CD4+ T cells from blood, cultured in vitro. The chain carries TRBV10-1 and TRBJ2-2; 7 bases fit TRBD1. CDR3 in DNA: TGCGCCAGCAGGGGGACAGATGGTGCCGGGGAGCTGTTTTTT. Translation: CASRGTDGAGELFF.